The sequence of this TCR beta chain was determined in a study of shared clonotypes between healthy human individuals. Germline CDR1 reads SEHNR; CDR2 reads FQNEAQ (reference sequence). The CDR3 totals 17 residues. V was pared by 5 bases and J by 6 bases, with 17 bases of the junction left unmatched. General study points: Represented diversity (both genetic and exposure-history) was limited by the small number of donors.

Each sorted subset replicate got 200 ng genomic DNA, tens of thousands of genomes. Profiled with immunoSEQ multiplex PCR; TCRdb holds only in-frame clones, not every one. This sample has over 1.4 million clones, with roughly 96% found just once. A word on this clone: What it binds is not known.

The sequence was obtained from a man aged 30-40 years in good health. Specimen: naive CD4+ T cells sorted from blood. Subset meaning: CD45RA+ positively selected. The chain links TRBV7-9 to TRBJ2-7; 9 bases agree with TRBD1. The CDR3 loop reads CASSHWTGAYTFSEQYF. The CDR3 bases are TGTGCCAGCAGCCATTGGACAGGGGCTTATACGTTTTCCGAGCAGTACTTC.